Listed below are T cell receptor beta chains from one sample, sequenced in a study of blood T cell repertoires in COVID-19. Generated by immunoSEQ multiplex PCR, the TCRdb table keeps only in-frame clones and is missing some. The sample shows 150,000 to 190,000 clones, about 85% of them seen only once. Sequencing used peripheral blood. These receptors all stem from an older woman with COVID-19, enrolled during active disease. CDR3s include the opening cysteine and the closing phenylalanine or tryptophan. D genes are given only for firm matches. Not all rows give a size; the values are once, few, many and, for expanded clones, a class.

cdr3_length: 16
v_call: TRBV29-1
clone_size: .
d_call: TRBD2
j_call: TRBJ2-5
cdr3_nt: TGCAGCGTTGAAGGTAGCGGGAGGGCCGTCAAAGAGACCCAGTACTTC
cdr3_aa: CSVEGSGRAVKETQYF

cdr3_length: 16
v_call: TRBV11-2
clone_size: .
d_call: .
j_call: TRBJ1-4
cdr3_nt: TGTGCCAGCAGCGGAGGAGCGGCAGGGAGGCATGAAAAACTGTTTTTT
cdr3_aa: CASSGGAAGRHEKLFF

cdr3_length: 13
v_call: TRBV11-2
clone_size: .
d_call: .
j_call: TRBJ1-2
cdr3_nt: TGTGCCAGCAGCTTAGATCCCCGTTATGGCTACACCTTC
cdr3_aa: CASSLDPRYGYTF

cdr3_length: 13
v_call: TRBV19
clone_size: once
d_call: .
j_call: TRBJ1-2
cdr3_nt: TGTGCCAGTAGTATAGCGGCGGACTATGGCTACACCTTC
cdr3_aa: CASSIAADYGYTF

cdr3_length: 14
v_call: TRBV14
clone_size: .
d_call: .
j_call: TRBJ1-1
cdr3_nt: TGTGCCAGCAGCCCCTGGGCGCCGAACACTGAAGCTTTCTTT
cdr3_aa: CASSPWAPNTEAFF

cdr3_length: 19
v_call: TRBV27
clone_size: .
d_call: TRBD2
j_call: TRBJ2-1
cdr3_nt: TGTGCCAGCAGTTCCGGGGCCCAACTAGCGGGAACTAACAACAATGAGCAGTTCTTC
cdr3_aa: CASSSGAQLAGTNNNEQFF

cdr3_length: 16
v_call: TRBV18
clone_size: .
d_call: TRBD2
j_call: TRBJ2-7
cdr3_nt: TGTGCCAGCTCACCATCATCCCTAGCGGGAGTCAACGAGCAGTACTTC
cdr3_aa: CASSPSSLAGVNEQYF

cdr3_length: 15
v_call: TRBV6-6
clone_size: .
d_call: TRBD1
j_call: TRBJ2-1
cdr3_nt: TGTGCCAGCACTTTGTGGGACAGGGGGGACAATGAGCAGTTCTTC
cdr3_aa: CASTLWDRGDNEQFF

cdr3_length: 16
v_call: TRBV9
clone_size: .
d_call: TRBD2
j_call: TRBJ2-3
cdr3_nt: TGTGCCAGCAGCGTAGGACTAGCGGGGGGGCCAGATACGCAGTATTTT
cdr3_aa: CASSVGLAGGPDTQYF

cdr3_length: 16
v_call: TRBV6-4
clone_size: .
d_call: TRBD1
j_call: TRBJ1-1
cdr3_nt: TGTGCCAGCAGTCTAAGTGGGGGACAGGGGAGCACTGAAGCTTTCTTT
cdr3_aa: CASSLSGGQGSTEAFF

cdr3_length: 16
v_call: TRBV19
clone_size: once
d_call: TRBD1
j_call: TRBJ2-3
cdr3_nt: TGTGCCACCCTTAACTCACAGGGGCTAAGCACAGATACGCAGTATTTT
cdr3_aa: CATLNSQGLSTDTQYF

cdr3_length: 14
v_call: TRBV19
clone_size: .
d_call: TRBD1
j_call: TRBJ2-1
cdr3_nt: TGTGCCAGTAGTAGGGGACAGGGCTCCAGTGAGCAGTTCTTC
cdr3_aa: CASSRGQGSSEQFF

cdr3_length: 17
v_call: TRBV24-1
clone_size: .
d_call: TRBD1
j_call: TRBJ2-3
cdr3_nt: TGTGCCACCAGTGGCCCCTCCCAGGGACAGAACACAGATACGCAGTATTTT
cdr3_aa: CATSGPSQGQNTDTQYF

cdr3_length: 18
v_call: TRBV2
clone_size: .
d_call: TRBD2
j_call: TRBJ2-6
cdr3_nt: TGTGCCAGCAGTGTTTATAGCGGGGGAATCTCTGGGGCCAACGTCCTGACTTTC
cdr3_aa: CASSVYSGGISGANVLTF

cdr3_length: 13
v_call: TRBV18
clone_size: few
d_call: .
j_call: TRBJ1-2
cdr3_nt: TGTGCCAGCTCACCAGACAGGATAGGTGGCTACACCTTC
cdr3_aa: CASSPDRIGGYTF

cdr3_length: 15
v_call: TRBV6-5
clone_size: .
d_call: TRBD2
j_call: TRBJ2-3
cdr3_nt: TGTGCCAGCAGGGTACTAGCGGGGGTCACAGATACGCAGTATTTT
cdr3_aa: CASRVLAGVTDTQYF

cdr3_length: 14
v_call: TRBV2
clone_size: .
d_call: .
j_call: TRBJ1-4
cdr3_nt: TGTGCCAGCAGGGGCGGAGGGCCGGATGAAAAACTGTTTTTT
cdr3_aa: CASRGGGPDEKLFF

cdr3_length: 15
v_call: TRBV7-9
clone_size: .
d_call: .
j_call: TRBJ2-1
cdr3_nt: TGTGCCAGCAGCCCCAAGCGGGCGGAGAGAAATGAGCAGTTCTTC
cdr3_aa: CASSPKRAERNEQFF

cdr3_length: 15
v_call: TRBV2
clone_size: few
d_call: .
j_call: TRBJ1-4
cdr3_nt: TGTGCCAGCAGGGGAGGGCGGGCAACTAATGAAAAACTGTTTTTT
cdr3_aa: CASRGGRATNEKLFF

cdr3_length: 14
v_call: TRBV7-9
clone_size: .
d_call: TRBD1
j_call: TRBJ2-2
cdr3_nt: TGTGCCAGCAGCCGACAGGGGTACACCGGGGAGCTGTTTTTT
cdr3_aa: CASSRQGYTGELFF